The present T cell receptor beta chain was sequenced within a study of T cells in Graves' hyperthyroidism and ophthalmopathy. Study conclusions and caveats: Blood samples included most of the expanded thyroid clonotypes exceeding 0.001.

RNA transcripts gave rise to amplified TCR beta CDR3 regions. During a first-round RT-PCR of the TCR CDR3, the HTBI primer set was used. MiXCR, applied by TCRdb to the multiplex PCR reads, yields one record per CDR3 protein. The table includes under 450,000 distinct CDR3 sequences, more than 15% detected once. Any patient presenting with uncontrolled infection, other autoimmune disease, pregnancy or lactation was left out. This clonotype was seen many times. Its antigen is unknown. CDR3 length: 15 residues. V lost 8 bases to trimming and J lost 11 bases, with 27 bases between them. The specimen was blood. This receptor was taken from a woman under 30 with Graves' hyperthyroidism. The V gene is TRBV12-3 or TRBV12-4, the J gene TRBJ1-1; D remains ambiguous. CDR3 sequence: CASPREGGKPLGAFF. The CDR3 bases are TGTGCCAGCCCGAGGGAAGGTGGAAAACCACTTGGGGCTTTCTTT.